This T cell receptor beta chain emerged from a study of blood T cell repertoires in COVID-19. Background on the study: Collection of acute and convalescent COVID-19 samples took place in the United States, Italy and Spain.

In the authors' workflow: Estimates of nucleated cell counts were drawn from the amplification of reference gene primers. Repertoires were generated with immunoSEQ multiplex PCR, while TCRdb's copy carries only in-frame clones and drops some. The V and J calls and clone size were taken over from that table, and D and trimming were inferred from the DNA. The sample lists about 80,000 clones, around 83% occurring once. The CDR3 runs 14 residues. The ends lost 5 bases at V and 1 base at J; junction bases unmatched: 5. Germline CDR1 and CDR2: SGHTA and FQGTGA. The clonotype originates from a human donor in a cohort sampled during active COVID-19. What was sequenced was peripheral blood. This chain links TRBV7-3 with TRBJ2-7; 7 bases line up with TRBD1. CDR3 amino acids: CASSPSTGSYEQYF. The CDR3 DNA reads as TGTGCCAGCAGCCCGTCGACAGGGTCCTACGAGCAGTACTTC. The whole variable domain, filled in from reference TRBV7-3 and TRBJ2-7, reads GAGVSQTPSNKVTEKGKYVELRCDPISGHTALYWYRQSLGQGPEFLIYFQGTGAADDSGLPNDRFFAVRPEGSVSTLKIQRTERGDSAVYLCASSPSTGSYEQYFGPGTRLTVT.